This TCR beta chain emerged from a study of PD-1 blockade in classical Hodgkin lymphoma. The time point was: cycle 4 day 1 (C4D1), after around six weeks of nivolumab. The patients all showed relapse after autologous stem cell transplantation, while their brentuximab vedotin exposure varied. TCRdb keeps only in-frame clones here, not all; method: immunoSEQ multiplex PCR. The table lists some 96,000 clones, 90% to 95% of them singletons. Sequences were derived from peripheral blood mononuclear cells (PBMCs), sampled before the fourth cycle of nivolumab. The clonotype comes from a human donor with classical Hodgkin lymphoma.

The DNA for the CDR3 is TGTGCCAGCAGCCCCGTGCACCTCTACAATGAGCAGTTCTTC. The encoded protein is CASSPVHLYNEQFF. This chain joins TRBV7-9 and TRBJ2-1, with unresolved D. V lost 5 bases, J lost 3 bases, and 11 bases lay in between. The germline V gene encodes CDR1 SEHNR and CDR2 FQNEAQ (reference sequence). This CDR3 comprises 14 residues.